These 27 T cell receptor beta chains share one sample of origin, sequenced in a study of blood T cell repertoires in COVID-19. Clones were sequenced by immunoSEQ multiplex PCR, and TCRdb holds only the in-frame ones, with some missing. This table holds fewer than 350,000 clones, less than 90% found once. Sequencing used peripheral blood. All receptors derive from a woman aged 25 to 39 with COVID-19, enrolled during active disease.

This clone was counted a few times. The CDR3 region is CASSQDGRNTEAFF. CDR3 in DNA: TGTGCCAGCAGCCAAGATGGGAGGAACACTGAAGCTTTCTTT. The chain uses TRBV4-2 and TRBJ1-1; D call uncertain. V dropped 0 bases and J dropped 1 base, with 6 bases sitting between them. Germline V gives CDR1 LGHNA, CDR2 YNFKEQ. CDR3 size: 14 residues.

This chain's CDR3 is CASSANEKLFF. The DNA for the CDR3 is TGTGCCAGCAGTGCAAATGAAAAACTGTTTTTT. The chain combines TRBV25-1 with TRBJ1-4; D unclear. The CDR3 sequence is 11 residues long. V shed 4 bases and J shed 5 bases, with 2 bases lying between them. Germline V gene sequence: CDR1 MGHDK, CDR2 SYGVNS.

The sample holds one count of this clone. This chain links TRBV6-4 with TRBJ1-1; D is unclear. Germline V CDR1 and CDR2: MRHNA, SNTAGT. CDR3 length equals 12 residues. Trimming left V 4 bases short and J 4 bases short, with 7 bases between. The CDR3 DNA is TGTGCCAGCAGTGGAGACACCACTGAAGCTTTCTTT. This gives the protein CASSGDTTEAFF.

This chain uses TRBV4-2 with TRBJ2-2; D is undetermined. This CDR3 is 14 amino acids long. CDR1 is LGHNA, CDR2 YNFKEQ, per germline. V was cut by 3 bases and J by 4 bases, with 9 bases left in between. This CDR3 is CASSQRVSTGELFF. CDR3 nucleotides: TGTGCCAGCAGCCAGCGCGTTAGCACCGGGGAGCTGTTTTTT.

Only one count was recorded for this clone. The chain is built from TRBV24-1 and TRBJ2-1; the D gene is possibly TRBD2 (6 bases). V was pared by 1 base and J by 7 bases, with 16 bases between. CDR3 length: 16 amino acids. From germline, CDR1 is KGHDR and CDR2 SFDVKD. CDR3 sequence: CATSDFRGVAENEQFF. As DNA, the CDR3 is TGTGCCACCAGTGATTTTCGCGGGGTGGCAGAAAATGAGCAGTTCTTC.

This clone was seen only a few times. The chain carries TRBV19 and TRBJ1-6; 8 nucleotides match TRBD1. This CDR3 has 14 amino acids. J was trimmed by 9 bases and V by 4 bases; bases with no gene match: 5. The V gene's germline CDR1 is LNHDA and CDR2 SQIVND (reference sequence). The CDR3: CASSSDRGGSPLHF. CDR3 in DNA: TGTGCCAGTAGTAGCGACAGGGGTGGTTCACCCCTCCACTTT. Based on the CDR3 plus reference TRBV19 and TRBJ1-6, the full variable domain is DGGITQSPKYLFRKEGQNVTLSCEQNLNHDAMYWYRQDPGQGLRLIYYSQIVNDFQKGDIAEGYSVSREKKESFPLTVTSAQKNPTAFYLCASSSDRGGSPLHFGNGTRLTVT.

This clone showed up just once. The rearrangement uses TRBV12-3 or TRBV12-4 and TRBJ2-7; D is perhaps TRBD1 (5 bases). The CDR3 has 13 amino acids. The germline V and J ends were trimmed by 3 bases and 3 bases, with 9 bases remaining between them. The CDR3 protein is CASSLSGLYEQYF. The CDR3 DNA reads TGTGCCAGCAGTTTGTCAGGGCTCTACGAGCAGTACTTC.

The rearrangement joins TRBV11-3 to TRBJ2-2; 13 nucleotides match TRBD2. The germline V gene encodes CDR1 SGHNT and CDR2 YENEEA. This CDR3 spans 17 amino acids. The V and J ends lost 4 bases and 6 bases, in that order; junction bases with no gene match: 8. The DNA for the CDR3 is TGTGCCAGCAGCTGGGGGACTAGCGGGGTTTTGGCCGGGGAGCTGTTTTTT. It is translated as CASSWGTSGVLAGELFF.

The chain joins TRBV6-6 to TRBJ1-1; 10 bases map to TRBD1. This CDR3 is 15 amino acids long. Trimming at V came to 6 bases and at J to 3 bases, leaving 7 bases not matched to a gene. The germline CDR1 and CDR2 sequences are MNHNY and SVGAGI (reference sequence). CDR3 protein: CASREPGTGDTEAFF. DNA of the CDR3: TGTGCCAGCAGAGAACCCGGGACAGGGGACACTGAAGCTTTCTTT.

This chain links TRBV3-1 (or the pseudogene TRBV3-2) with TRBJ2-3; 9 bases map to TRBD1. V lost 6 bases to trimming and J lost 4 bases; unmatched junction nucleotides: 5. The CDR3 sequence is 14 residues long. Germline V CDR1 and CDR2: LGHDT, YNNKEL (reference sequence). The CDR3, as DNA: TGTGCCAGCAGGGACAGGGGAAGAGCAGATACGCAGTATTTT. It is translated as CASRDRGRADTQYF.

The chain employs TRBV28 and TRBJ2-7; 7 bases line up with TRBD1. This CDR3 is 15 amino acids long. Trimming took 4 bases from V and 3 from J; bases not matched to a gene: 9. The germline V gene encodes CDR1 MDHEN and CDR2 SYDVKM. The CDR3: CASSYLATGIYEQYF. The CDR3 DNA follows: TGTGCCAGCAGTTACCTCGCGACAGGGATCTACGAGCAGTACTTC.

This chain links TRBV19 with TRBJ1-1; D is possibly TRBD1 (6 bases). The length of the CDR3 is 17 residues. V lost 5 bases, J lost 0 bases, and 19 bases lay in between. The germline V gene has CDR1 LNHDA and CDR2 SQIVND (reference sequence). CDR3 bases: TGTGCCAGTAGTTTCGGACAGCCCTTACTCATGAACACTGAAGCTTTCTTT. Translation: CASSFGQPLLMNTEAFF.

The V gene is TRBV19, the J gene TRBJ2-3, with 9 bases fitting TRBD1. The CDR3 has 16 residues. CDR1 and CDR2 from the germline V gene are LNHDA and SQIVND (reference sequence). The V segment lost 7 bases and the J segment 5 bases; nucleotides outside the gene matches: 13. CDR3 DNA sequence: TGTGCCAGTAAACCGGGAACCGGGACAGGGATAGATACGCAGTATTTT. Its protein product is CASKPGTGTGIDTQYF.

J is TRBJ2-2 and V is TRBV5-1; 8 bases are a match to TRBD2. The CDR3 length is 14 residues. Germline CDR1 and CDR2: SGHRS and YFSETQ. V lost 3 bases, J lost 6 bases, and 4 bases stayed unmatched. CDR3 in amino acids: CASSSGGAPGELFF. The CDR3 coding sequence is TGCGCCAGCAGCTCCGGGGGGGCGCCCGGGGAGCTGTTTTTT.

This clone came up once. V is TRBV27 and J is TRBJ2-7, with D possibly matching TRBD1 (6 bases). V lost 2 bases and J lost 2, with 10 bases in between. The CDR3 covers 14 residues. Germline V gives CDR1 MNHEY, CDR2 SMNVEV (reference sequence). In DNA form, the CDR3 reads TGTGCCAGCAGTTTAGTTTACAGGGCCTACGAGCAGTACTTC. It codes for CASSLVYRAYEQYF.

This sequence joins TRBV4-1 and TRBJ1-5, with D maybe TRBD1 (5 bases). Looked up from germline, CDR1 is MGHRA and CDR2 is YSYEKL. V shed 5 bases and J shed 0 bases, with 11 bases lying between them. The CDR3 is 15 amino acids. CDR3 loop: CASSAGLYSNQPQHF. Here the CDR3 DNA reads TGCGCCAGCAGCGCGGGACTATATAGCAATCAGCCCCAGCATTTT.

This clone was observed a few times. DNA of the CDR3: TGTGCCAGCGGAACTTCCGGGACAGATACGCAGTATTTT. Translating gives CASGTSGTDTQYF. This chain connects TRBV9 to TRBJ2-3; D uncertain. Trimming left V 7 bases short and J 3 bases short, with 12 bases between. The CDR3 consists of 13 residues. Germline V lookup: CDR1 SGDLS, CDR2 YYNGEE.

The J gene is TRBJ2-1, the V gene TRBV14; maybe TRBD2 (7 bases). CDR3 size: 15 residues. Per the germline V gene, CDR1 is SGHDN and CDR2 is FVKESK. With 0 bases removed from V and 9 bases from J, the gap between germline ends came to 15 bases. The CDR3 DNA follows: TGTGCCAGCAGCCAAGATCTCGGGGGGCCTCTTGAGCAGTTCTTC. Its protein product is CASSQDLGGPLEQFF.

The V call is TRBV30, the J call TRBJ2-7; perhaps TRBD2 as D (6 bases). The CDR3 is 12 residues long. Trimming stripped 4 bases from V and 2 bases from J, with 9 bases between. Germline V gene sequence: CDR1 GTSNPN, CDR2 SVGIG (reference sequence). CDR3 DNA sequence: TGTGCCTGGAATGCGGGAACCTACGAGCAGTACTTC. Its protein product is CAWNAGTYEQYF.

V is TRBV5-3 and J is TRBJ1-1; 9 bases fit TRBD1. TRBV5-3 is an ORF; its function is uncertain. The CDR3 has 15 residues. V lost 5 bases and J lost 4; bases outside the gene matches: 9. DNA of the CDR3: TGTGCCAGAAGGGTACAGGGGGCTGAGGGCACTGAAGCTTTCTTT. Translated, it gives CARRVQGAEGTEAFF.

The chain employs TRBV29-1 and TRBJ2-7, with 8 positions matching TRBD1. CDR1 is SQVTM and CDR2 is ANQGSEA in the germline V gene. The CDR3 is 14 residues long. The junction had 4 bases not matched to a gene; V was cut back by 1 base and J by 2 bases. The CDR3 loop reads CSVEGTGNPYEQYF. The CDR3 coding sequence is TGCAGCGTTGAAGGGACAGGGAACCCCTACGAGCAGTACTTC.

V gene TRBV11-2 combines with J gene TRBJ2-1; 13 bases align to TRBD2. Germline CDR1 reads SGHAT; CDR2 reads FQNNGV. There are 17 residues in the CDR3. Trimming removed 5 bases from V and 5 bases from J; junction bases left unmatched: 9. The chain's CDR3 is CASSGLAGDTLDNEQFF. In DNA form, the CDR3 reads TGTGCCAGCAGCGGACTAGCGGGAGATACCCTAGACAATGAGCAGTTCTTC. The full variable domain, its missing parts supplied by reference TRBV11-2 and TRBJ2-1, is EAGVAQSPRYKIIEKRQSVAFWCNPISGHATLYWYQQILGQGPKLLIQFQNNGVVDDSQLPKDRFSAERLKGVDSTLKIQPAKLEDSAVYLCASSGLAGDTLDNEQFFGPGTRLTVL.

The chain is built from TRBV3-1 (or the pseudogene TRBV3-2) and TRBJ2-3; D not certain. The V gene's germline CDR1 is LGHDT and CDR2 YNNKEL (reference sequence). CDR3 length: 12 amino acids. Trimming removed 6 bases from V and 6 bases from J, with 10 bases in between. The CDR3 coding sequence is TGTGCCAGCAGTTACGGGTCCGATACGCAGTATTTT. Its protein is CASSYGSDTQYF.

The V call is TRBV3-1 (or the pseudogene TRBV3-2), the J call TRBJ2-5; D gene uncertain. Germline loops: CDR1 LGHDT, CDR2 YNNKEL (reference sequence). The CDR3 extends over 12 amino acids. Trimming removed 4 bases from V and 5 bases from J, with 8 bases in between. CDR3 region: CASSRFRETQYF. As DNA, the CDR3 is TGTGCCAGCAGCCGCTTCCGGGAGACCCAGTACTTC.

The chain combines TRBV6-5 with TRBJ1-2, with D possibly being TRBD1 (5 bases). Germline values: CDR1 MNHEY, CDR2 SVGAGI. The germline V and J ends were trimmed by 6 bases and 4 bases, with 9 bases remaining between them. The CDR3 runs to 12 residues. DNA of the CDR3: TGTGCCAGCAGACGGCAGGGCTATGGCTACACCTTC. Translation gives CASRRQGYGYTF.

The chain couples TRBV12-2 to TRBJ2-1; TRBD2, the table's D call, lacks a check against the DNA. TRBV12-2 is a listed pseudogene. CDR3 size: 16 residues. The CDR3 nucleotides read TGTGCAAGTCGACCGGGGGGCCTTAGCTCCTACAATGAGCAGTTCTTC. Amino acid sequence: CASRPGGLSSYNEQFF.

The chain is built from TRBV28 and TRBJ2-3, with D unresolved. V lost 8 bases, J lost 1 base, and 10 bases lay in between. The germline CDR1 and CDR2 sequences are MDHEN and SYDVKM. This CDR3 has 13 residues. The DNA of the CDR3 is TGTGCCAGCGCCCCTGCGGGCACAGATACGCAGTATTTT. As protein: CASAPAGTDTQYF.